A selection of T cell receptor beta chains follows, all from one sample in a study of T cell responses to AZD1222 COVID-19 vaccine. Sequencing used immunoSEQ multiplex PCR; TCRdb keeps in-frame clones, though not all of them. Among about 56,000 clones, about 80% were seen once, and the ten largest hold roughly 5.1%. The sample consisted of peripheral blood, taken 28 days after the second AZD1222 dose. Receptors originate from an adult who received the AZD1222 COVID-19 vaccine. Both conserved end residues are part of each CDR3. D genes are given only for firm matches. Size values are once, few and many counts, or a class for expanded clones, and some rows have none.

j_gene | abundance | v_gene | d_gene | CDR3nt | CDR3aa
TRBJ2-1 | - | TRBV11-3 | TRBD1 | TGTGCCAGCAGCTTCGGGACAGGGGGCGAGCAGTTCTTC | CASSFGTGGEQFF
TRBJ2-3 | - | TRBV6-5 | TRBD2 | TGTGCCAGCAGTTACTCTGGGCTAGCGGGGTCAGATACGCAGTATTTT | CASSYSGLAGSDTQYF
TRBJ1-6 | - | TRBV3-1/TRBV3-2 | - | TGTGCCAGCAGCCAGTCGCGGGGAGGGAATTCACCCCTCCACTTT | CASSQSRGGNSPLHF
TRBJ2-5 | - | TRBV15 | TRBD2 | TGTGCCACCCGAAGCGGGGGGGCTGAAGAGACCCAGTACTTC | CATRSGGAEETQYF
TRBJ2-2 | - | TRBV11-3 | TRBD2 | TGTGCCAGCAGCTTAGATCAAGGCGGGAGCGGCTGGGCCGGGGAGCTGTTTTTT | CASSLDQGGSGWAGELFF
TRBJ2-7 | - | TRBV30 | - | TGTGCCTGGAGTGTGGGTGGAGGCCTTTACGAGCAGTACTTC | CAWSVGGGLYEQYF
TRBJ2-2 | - | TRBV11-1 | TRBD1 | TGTGCCAGCAGCCGACGGACAGGTGCGAACACCGGGGAGCTGTTTTTT | CASSRRTGANTGELFF
TRBJ1-5 | - | TRBV7-9 | - | TGTGCCAGCAGCCCCGGGGGGGATCAGCCCCAGCATTTT | CASSPGGDQPQHF
TRBJ2-1 | - | TRBV6-5 | - | TGTGCCAGCACCCACAAGGTCGGGCGGAGGGGTGAGCAGTTCTTC | CASTHKVGRRGEQFF
TRBJ1-1 | - | TRBV6-5 | - | TGTGCCAGCAGTTCCCAGAGTGGGGAAGCTTTCTTT | CASSSQSGEAFF
TRBJ1-6 | once | TRBV19 | - | TGTGCCAGTAGTCTAAGACGGACCGACGGCCCCCTCCACTTT | CASSLRRTDGPLHF
TRBJ2-2 | - | TRBV6-5 | - | TGTGCCAGCAGTTACAAGAGGAGCGGGGAGCTGTTTTTT | CASSYKRSGELFF
TRBJ2-5 | - | TRBV10-3 | - | TGTGCCATCAGTGGACAGGAGGTCCAAGAGACCCAGTACTTC | CAISGQEVQETQYF
TRBJ1-4 | once | TRBV7-9 | - | TGTGCCAGCAGCTCCTACAGGGTGGGAAATGAAAAACTGTTTTTT | CASSSYRVGNEKLFF
TRBJ2-3 | - | TRBV15 | - | TGTGCCACCAGCAGTTTGGAGGGGGCCAGCACAGATACGCAGTATTTT | CATSSLEGASTDTQYF
TRBJ1-4 | - | TRBV11-2 | - | TGTGCCAGCAGCCCCACGGCTTCAGGTGAAAAACTGTTTTTT | CASSPTASGEKLFF
TRBJ1-1 | - | TRBV7-9 | - | TGTGCCAGCAGCTCTGAACAGGTAACCACTGAAGCTTTCTTT | CASSSEQVTTEAFF
TRBJ2-3 | - | TRBV2 | - | TGTGCCAGCAGTGAACCGAGGGGGACCCGCACAGATACGCAGTATTTT | CASSEPRGTRTDTQYF
TRBJ2-2 | - | TRBV2 | TRBD1 | TGTGCCAGCAGAGCGACAGGGGGGACCGGGGAGCTGTTTTTT | CASRATGGTGELFF
TRBJ2-1 | - | TRBV5-1 | - | TGCGCCAGCAGCTCTGAAGGTACAGGGAGCTCCTACAATGAGCAGTTCTTC | CASSSEGTGSSYNEQFF
TRBJ2-1 | - | TRBV6-2/TRBV6-3 | - | TGTGCCAGCAGTTACTCGATAGACAGTCCCTCCTACAATGAGCAGTTCTTC | CASSYSIDSPSYNEQFF
TRBJ1-4 | - | TRBV6-2/TRBV6-3 | TRBD1 | TGTGCCAGCAGTTACTCCGGGACAGGGGGCAAGGGTGAAAAACTGTTTTTT | CASSYSGTGGKGEKLFF
TRBJ2-1 | - | TRBV6-2/TRBV6-3 | TRBD2 | TGTGCCAGCAGTACCTGGACTAGCGGGAGCGGGGCCCTCTACAATGAGCAGTTCTTC | CASSTWTSGSGALYNEQFF
TRBJ1-5 | - | TRBV29-1 | - | TGCAGCGTTGAGGAGGGGGGTGGCCAGCCCCAGCATTTT | CSVEEGGGQPQHF
TRBJ1-2 | - | TRBV28 | TRBD1 | TGTGCCAGCAGTAGCGGGACAGGGGGAGATGGCTACACCTTC | CASSSGTGGDGYTF
TRBJ2-1 | - | TRBV6-5 | - | TGTGCCAGCAGAACGGAGTACAATGAGCAGTTCTTC | CASRTEYNEQFF
TRBJ1-4 | - | TRBV4-1 | - | TGCGCCAGCAGCCCGGGGGGCTCGAATAATGAAAAACTGTTTTTT | CASSPGGSNNEKLFF
TRBJ1-5 | - | TRBV7-9 | - | TGTGCCAGCAGCACCCGGACAGTTGGCAATCAGCCCCAGCATTTT | CASSTRTVGNQPQHF
TRBJ1-1 | once | TRBV6-5 | - | TGTGCCAGCAGTTATACAGGGATGAACACTGAAGCTTTCTTT | CASSYTGMNTEAFF
TRBJ1-4 | - | TRBV7-2 | TRBD1 | TGTGCCAGCAGCTTTACAGGGGGGCAAGGTGAAAAACTGTTTTTT | CASSFTGGQGEKLFF
TRBJ2-5 | - | TRBV18 | - | TGTGCCAGCTCACCACTAGGGGAGACCCAGTACTTC | CASSPLGETQYF
TRBJ2-7 | - | TRBV3-1/TRBV3-2 | TRBD2 | TGTGCCAGCAGCTTCGGGACTAGCGGCTCCTACGAGCAGTACTTC | CASSFGTSGSYEQYF
TRBJ2-1 | - | TRBV18 | - | TGTGCCAGCTCACCACCGGCCGGGAACTACAATGAGCAGTTCTTC | CASSPPAGNYNEQFF
TRBJ2-1 | - | TRBV18 | TRBD1 | TGTGCCAGCTCACTCGGACAGGGGGCTGAAAATGAGCAGTTCTTC | CASSLGQGAENEQFF
TRBJ2-3 | - | TRBV5-1 | - | TGCGCCAGCAGCTTGGCGGGGGGCCCGGTAGATACGCAGTATTTT | CASSLAGGPVDTQYF
TRBJ1-5 | - | TRBV7-2 | - | TGTGCCAGCAGATTCCTGATATCAGGCCCCCAGCATTTT | CASRFLISGPQHF